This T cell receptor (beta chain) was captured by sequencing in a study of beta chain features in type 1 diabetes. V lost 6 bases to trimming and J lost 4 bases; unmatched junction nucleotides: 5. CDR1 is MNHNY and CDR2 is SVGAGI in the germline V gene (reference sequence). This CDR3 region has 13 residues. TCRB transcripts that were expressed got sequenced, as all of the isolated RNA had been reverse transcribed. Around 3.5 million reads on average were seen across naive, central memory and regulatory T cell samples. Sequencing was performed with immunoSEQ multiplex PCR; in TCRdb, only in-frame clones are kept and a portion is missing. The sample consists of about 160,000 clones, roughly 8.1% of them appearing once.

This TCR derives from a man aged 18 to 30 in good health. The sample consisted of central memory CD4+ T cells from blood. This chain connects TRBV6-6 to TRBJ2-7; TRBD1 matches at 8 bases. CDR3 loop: CASRTGDPYEQYF. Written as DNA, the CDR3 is TGTGCCAGCAGGACAGGGGACCCTTACGAGCAGTACTTC.